Sequencing of this T cell receptor beta chain was carried out in a study of Tregs in tolerant kidney transplant recipients. The data were produced by immunoSEQ multiplex PCR, yet TCRdb's version contains in-frame clones alone and is incomplete. The repertoire includes about 110,000 clones, around 87% of them detected once, and roughly 0.35% sits in the top ten. The germline V gene has CDR1 SEHNR and CDR2 FQNEAQ (reference sequence). The CDR3 extends over 15 amino acids. V lost 4 bases, J lost 4 bases, and 16 bases lay in between. The TCR was taken from a human donor who received a combined kidney and bone marrow transplant. This chain joins TRBV7-9 and TRBJ1-1; tentatively, D is TRBD1 (6 bases). The sequences come from CD4+ T cells from blood, collected before the transplant. In nucleotides, the CDR3 is TGTGCCAGCAGCTCCCGGGAGGGGGGGGGCACTGAAGCTTTCTTT. Its translation: CASSSREGGGTEAFF.